These 7 T cell receptor beta chains were sequenced from one sample in a study of T cells in Graves' hyperthyroidism and ophthalmopathy. Template material for amplifying TCR beta CDR3 regions consisted of RNA transcripts. Researchers ran a first-round RT-PCR on the TCR CDR3 using the HTBI primer set. TCRdb itself ran the multiplex PCR reads through MiXCR, one entry per CDR3 protein. The sample consists of over 500,000 distinct CDR3 sequences, about 46% of them appearing once. Input material: peripheral blood or thyroid tissue (not recorded which). The receptors were sampled from an adult woman with Graves' disease, either hyperthyroidism or ophthalmopathy (not recorded which).

As concerns this clonotype: A much bigger clone sits one base away, suggesting this may be a read error. The genes are TRBV25-1 and TRBJ1-6; D may be TRBD1 (6 bases). In germline, CDR1 is MGHDK, CDR2 SYGVNS. The length of the CDR3 is 16 residues. CDR3 in amino acids: CVSSYRPGGLNSPLHF. The CDR3 region has the DNA TGTGTCAGCAGTTACCGCCCGGGGGGGCTTAATTCACCCCTCCACTTT.

The gene calls are TRBV20-1 and TRBJ2-5, with TRBD1 matching over 7 bases. CDR1 and CDR2 from the germline V gene are DFQATT and SNEGSKA (reference sequence). The CDR3 spans 13 residues. Trimming at V came to 5 bases and at J to 9 bases, leaving 12 bases not matched to a gene. This chain's CDR3 is CSARQGRDQPQYF. CDR3 coding DNA: TGCAGTGCTCGACAGGGTCGGGATCAGCCCCAGTACTTC.

V and J are TRBV29-1 and TRBJ2-5; 7 bases map to TRBD2. The CDR3 covers 14 residues. Germline assignment: CDR1 SQVTM and CDR2 ANQGSEA. J was trimmed by 5 bases and V by 3 bases; bases with no gene match: 9. This CDR3 is CSVERGLGLETQYF. The CDR3 DNA is TGCAGCGTTGAGCGCGGACTAGGGCTGGAGACCCAGTACTTC.

The rearrangement links TRBV19 to TRBJ1-2; TRBD1 matches at 9 bases. The CDR3 consists of 14 residues. J lost 8 bases, V lost 7 bases, and 11 bases had no gene match. Germline V gene data show CDR1 as LNHDA and CDR2 as SQIVND (reference sequence). CDR3 nucleotide sequence: TGTGCCAGTACCCCCCAACAGGGGGCAAAAGGCTACACCTTC. Protein sequence: CASTPQQGAKGYTF. Looking up the rest from reference TRBV19 and TRBJ1-2 gives the full variable domain: DGGITQSPKYLFRKEGQNVTLSCEQNLNHDAMYWYRQDPGQGLRLIYYSQIVNDFQKGDIAEGYSVSREKKESFPLTVTSAQKNPTAFYLCASTPQQGAKGYTFGSGTRLTVV.

This clonotype turned up a few times. The rearrangement joins TRBV25-1 to TRBJ1-1; 9 positions match TRBD1. The V gene's germline CDR1 is MGHDK and CDR2 SYGVNS. This CDR3 has 16 amino acids. The CDR3 DNA is TGTGCTAGAGAGGAGTTTCGGGACAGGGAAAGCACTGAAGCTTTCTTT. Translating gives CAREEFRDRESTEAFF.

This clonotype was recorded a few times. The genes are TRBV4-1 and TRBJ1-2; D uncertain. The CDR3 runs to 15 residues. Trimming took off 0 bases at V and 1 base at J, with 9 bases between the two ends. Germline CDR1 reads MGHRA; CDR2 reads YSYEKL. The CDR3 DNA sequence: TGCGCCAGCAGCCAAGAAGGTGGCGGTAACTATGGCTACACCTTC. Translating gives CASSQEGGGNYGYTF.

The chain recombines TRBV7-9 with TRBJ2-7; 8 nucleotides agree with TRBD1. The V gene end was trimmed by 4 bases and the J gene end by 6 bases; junction bases not matched to a gene: 11. Germline V gene data show CDR1 as SEHNR and CDR2 as FQNEAQ (reference sequence). The CDR3 length is 15 residues. CDR3 sequence reads: CASSSPATGVVEQYF. Written as DNA, the CDR3 is TGTGCCAGCAGCTCGCCCGCGACAGGGGTGGTCGAGCAGTACTTC.